These 32 T cell receptor beta chains were sequenced from one sample in a study of T cell responses to AZD1222 COVID-19 vaccine (TCRdb year 2021). Receptor amplification or capture employed the immunoSEQ multiplex PCR assay. Imported from immuneACCESS, the table was reduced by TCRdb to in-frame sequences with V and J called. These copies leave out some clones; in studies compared against another copy, an unresolved V gene accounts for under half, and the cause of the remainder is not known. The sample data list around 130,000 clones, and about 86% of these were observed just once. 12% of the sample comes from the top ten. The time point label for this specimen denotes: baseline before first vaccination. The input for sequencing was peripheral blood, taken on day 0 of AZD1222 vaccination. The origin of the receptors is an adult in good health.

This chain connects TRBV9 to TRBJ2-7, with D possibly being TRBD1 (5 bases). The V end was cut by 6 bases, the J end by 3 bases, with 10 bases between. Germline CDR1 is SGDLS and CDR2 is YYNGEE. The CDR3 runs to 12 residues. The CDR3 DNA sequence: TGTGCCAGCAAGTGGGGCAACTACGAGCAGTACTTC. Protein sequence: CASKWGNYEQYF.

The gene calls are TRBV10-3 and TRBJ2-5; 8 bases align to TRBD1. The CDR3 totals 13 residues. V was clipped by 4 bases and J by 6 bases; unmatched bases: 4. CDR1 is ENHRY and CDR2 is SYGVKD in the germline V gene. CDR3 sequence (DNA): TGTGCCATCAGTGGACAGGGGTTGAAGACCCAGTACTTC. Encoded protein: CAISGQGLKTQYF.

The chain links TRBV4-2 to TRBJ2-7; TRBD1 agrees at 7 bases. The CDR3 loop spans 16 amino acids. Trimming cost V 1 base and J 7 bases; bases outside gene matches: 13. CDR1 is LGHNA, CDR2 YNFKEQ, per germline. This CDR3 is CASSQGPGTAPTEQYF. CDR3 coding DNA: TGTGCCAGCAGCCAAGGCCCAGGGACAGCTCCGACTGAGCAGTACTTC.

V gene TRBV6-5 combines with J gene TRBJ2-1; maybe TRBD2 (5 bases). This CDR3 contains 13 residues. Germline loops: CDR1 MNHEY, CDR2 SVGAGI. V lost 10 bases and J lost 3, with 13 bases in between. CDR3 coding DNA: TGTGCCACCACGGGGTGGGGCTACAATGAGCAGTTCTTC. Amino acid sequence: CATTGWGYNEQFF.

V gene TRBV18 combines with J gene TRBJ1-3; 7 positions match TRBD1. This CDR3 is built from 14 residues. Germline trimming cut 4 bases from V and 4 bases from J; bases unmatched to any gene: 4. The germline V gene encodes CDR1 KGHSH and CDR2 LQKENI. The CDR3 DNA reads as TGTGCCAGCTCACAAGACAGGGACGGAAACACCATATATTTT. It specifies CASSQDRDGNTIYF.

V usage is TRBV7-8 and J usage is TRBJ2-3, with 7 bases aligning to TRBD2. The CDR3 spans 14 residues. The ends lost 2 bases at V and 8 bases at J; junction bases unmatched: 7. Germline V gene data show CDR1 as SGHVS and CDR2 as FQNEAQ. The CDR3 DNA sequence: TGTGCCAGCAGCTTACCCGGGAGGATATCTACGCAGTATTTT. It yields the protein CASSLPGRISTQYF. The complete variable domain, with remaining parts taken from reference TRBV7-8 and TRBJ2-3, reads GAGVSQSPRYKVAKRGQDVALRCDPISGHVSLFWYQQALGQGPEFLTYFQNEAQLDKSGLPSDRFFAERPEGSVSTLKIQRTQQEDSAVYLCASSLPGRISTQYFGPGTRLTVL.

J is TRBJ1-6 and V is TRBV6-5; D is unclear. CDR1 and CDR2 (germline): MNHEY, SVGAGI. Trimming removed 2 bases from V and 10 bases from J, with 18 bases in between. The CDR3 covers 16 residues. CDR3 nucleotide sequence: TGTGCCAGCAGTTACGGGCCGGTGAGGGTAGGATCACCCCTCCACTTT. Translated: CASSYGPVRVGSPLHF.

The V and J genes are TRBV5-4 and TRBJ2-5; D uncertain. Trimming removed 0 bases at V and 2 bases at J, with 8 bases between. The CDR3 has 14 residues. CDR1 is SGHNT, CDR2 YYREEE, per germline (reference sequence). The CDR3 sequence is CASSLDPLQETQYF. Written as DNA, the CDR3 is TGTGCCAGCAGCTTGGACCCCCTTCAAGAGACCCAGTACTTC.

This sequence joins TRBV6-2 or TRBV6-3 and TRBJ2-3, with TRBD2 matching 8 bases. The CDR3 consists of 16 residues. Germline trimming cut 4 bases from V and 7 bases from J; bases unmatched to any gene: 13. The V gene's germline CDR1 is MNHEY and CDR2 SVGEGT. In DNA form, the CDR3 reads TGTGCCAGCAGTTTATCGTACGCGGGGGGTGTGTATACGCAGTATTTT. As protein: CASSLSYAGGVYTQYF.

This clone came up a few times. This sequence joins TRBV10-2 and TRBJ2-2; TRBD1 aligns across 8 bases. The ends lost 5 bases at V and 4 bases at J; junction bases unmatched: 6. The CDR3 consists of 15 residues. Germline values: CDR1 WSHSY, CDR2 SAAADI. CDR3: CASSNPTGVTGELFF. DNA for the CDR3: TGCGCCAGCAGTAACCCGACAGGGGTCACCGGGGAGCTGTTTTTT.

This chain links TRBV6-5 with TRBJ2-3; D gene ambiguous. V was trimmed by 6 bases and J by 3 bases, leaving 13 bases between them. This CDR3 is 14 amino acids long. Germline V CDR1 and CDR2: MNHEY, SVGAGI. CDR3 nucleotide sequence: TGTGCCAGCAGCCCGGAGCTTAGTACAGATACGCAGTATTTT. It specifies CASSPELSTDTQYF.

The chain recombines TRBV7-9 with TRBJ2-5; D is ambiguous. The CDR3 totals 14 residues. Trimming cost V 5 bases and J 4 bases, with 14 bases left between them. Germline CDR1 is SEHNR and CDR2 is FQNEAQ (reference sequence). The CDR3 here is CASSPRQVLETQYF. The DNA of the CDR3 is TGTGCCAGCAGCCCTCGCCAGGTGCTAGAGACCCAGTACTTC.

The chain links TRBV4-1 to TRBJ2-5; 8 bases map to TRBD2. The CDR3 totals 17 residues. Per germline, CDR1 MGHRA and CDR2 YSYEKL. J was trimmed by 4 bases and V by 1 base; bases with no gene match: 11. CDR3 amino acids: CASSQVGAGGFRETQYF. The CDR3 coding sequence is TGCGCCAGCAGCCAAGTAGGTGCGGGGGGATTTCGAGAGACCCAGTACTTC.

The V gene is TRBV6-5, the J gene TRBJ2-5; the D is unclear. Germline values: CDR1 MNHEY, CDR2 SVGAGI. This CDR3 region has 13 residues. The V gene lost 2 bases and the J gene lost 5 bases, with 9 bases spanning the gap. This chain's CDR3 is CASSYTLLETQYF. For the CDR3, the DNA is TGTGCCAGCAGTTACACCCTCCTGGAGACCCAGTACTTC.

This clone has only one observation. This chain joins TRBV15 and TRBJ2-2; D gene uncertain. The CDR3 extends over 14 amino acids. Trimming took 2 bases from V and 6 from J, leaving 10 bases between them. The V gene's germline CDR1 is LNHNV and CDR2 YYDKDF (reference sequence). Here the CDR3 reads CATSRNHEAGELFF. The CDR3 nucleotides are TGTGCCACCAGCAGAAACCATGAGGCCGGGGAGCTGTTTTTT.

The rearrangement links TRBV7-2 to TRBJ1-2; D unresolved. The length of the CDR3 is 16 residues. CDR1 is SGHTA and CDR2 is FQGNSA in the germline V gene. V lost 1 base and J lost 0, with 12 bases in between. CDR3 DNA: TGTGCCAGCAGCTTAGACCCAGCGAGCTCTAACTATGGCTACACCTTC. It translates to CASSLDPASSNYGYTF.

This chain joins TRBV7-9 and TRBJ1-1; perhaps TRBD1 as D (5 bases). The CDR3 length is 14 residues. Between the trimmed V and J ends, which lost 4 bases and 4 bases, there was a span of 13 bases. Germline V gene sequence: CDR1 SEHNR, CDR2 FQNEAQ (reference sequence). The DNA for the CDR3 is TGTGCCAGCAGCTCAGAGACAGCCCCCACTGAAGCTTTCTTT. Translation: CASSSETAPTEAFF.

The rearrangement joins TRBV3-1 (or the pseudogene TRBV3-2) to TRBJ1-4; 8 nucleotides agree with TRBD1. Germline CDR1 reads LGHDT; CDR2 reads YNNKEL (reference sequence). The trim removed 3 bases at V and 8 bases at J, leaving 14 bases unmatched. The CDR3 totals 17 residues. The CDR3 protein is CASSQNFLRGQGEKLFF. The CDR3 nucleotides read TGTGCCAGCAGCCAGAATTTCCTCAGGGGGCAAGGCGAAAAACTGTTTTTT.

A word on this clone: The germline gene is not matched at one end of the junction; a read error may be the cause. The chain is built from TRBV28 and TRBJ2-7, with a possible D match to TRBD1 (5 bases). Per the germline V gene, CDR1 is MDHEN and CDR2 is SYDVKM. The CDR3 contains 14 residues. CDR3 loop: CVSSRPGLSYEQYF. CDR3 nucleotides: TGTGTCAGCAGTCGCCCAGGGCTGTCCTACGAGCAGTACTTC.

Points on this clone: The sample carries other DNA sequences with the same CDR3. The CDR3 is CSAAGNEQFF. The CDR3 nucleotides read TGCAGTGCTGCAGGGAATGAGCAGTTCTTC. The V call is TRBV20-1, the J call TRBJ2-1; D perhaps matches TRBD1 (5 bases). CDR1 and CDR2 from the germline V gene are DFQATT and SNEGSKA (reference sequence). Trimming took off 5 bases at V and 7 bases at J, with 6 bases between the two ends. This CDR3 contains 10 residues.

V usage is TRBV11-3 and J usage is TRBJ2-1, with 12 bases lining up with TRBD2. Germline V gives CDR1 SGHNT, CDR2 YENEEA. The V gene end was trimmed by 3 bases and the J gene end by 7 bases; junction bases not matched to a gene: 4. The CDR3 is made up of 15 amino acids. The CDR3 DNA sequence: TGTGCCAGCAGCTTTGGTACTAGCGGGAGGAATGAGCAGTTCTTC. Protein sequence: CASSFGTSGRNEQFF.

The chain recombines TRBV28 with TRBJ1-6, with TRBD1 matching over 7 bases. The CDR3 runs to 15 residues. V trimming: 6 bases; J trimming: 3 bases; junction bases outside the gene matches: 5. Germline CDR1 is MDHEN and CDR2 is SYDVKM. The CDR3: CASRPGQIYNSPLHF. The DNA of the CDR3 is TGTGCCAGCAGGCCGGGACAGATCTATAATTCACCCCTCCACTTT.

The chain carries TRBV19 and TRBJ1-1; maybe TRBD1 (6 bases). Trimming took 10 bases from V and 0 from J, leaving 27 bases between them. Per the germline V gene, CDR1 is LNHDA and CDR2 is SQIVND (reference sequence). The CDR3 runs 18 residues. The CDR3 region is CATVARVGGLRLNTEAFF. The CDR3 DNA reads TGTGCCACCGTAGCAAGGGTCGGGGGGCTCCGATTGAACACTGAAGCTTTCTTT.

V gene TRBV4-1 combines with J gene TRBJ2-7, with 12 bases matching TRBD1. Trimming cost V 4 bases and J 4 bases; bases outside gene matches: 5. Germline V gives CDR1 MGHRA, CDR2 YSYEKL. The CDR3 consists of 15 residues. The CDR3 sequence: CASSPGTGGAYEQYF. The CDR3 region has the DNA TGCGCCAGCAGCCCTGGGACAGGGGGCGCGTACGAGCAGTACTTC.

V is TRBV10-3 and J is TRBJ2-1; 7 nucleotides align to TRBD2. J was trimmed by 7 bases and V by 5 bases; bases with no gene match: 17. This CDR3 is built from 17 residues. From germline, CDR1 is ENHRY and CDR2 SYGVKD. The CDR3 nucleotides are TGTGCCATCAGTCGGACTCCTCCGCGGGAGTCCGCTAATGAGCAGTTCTTC. Its translation: CAISRTPPRESANEQFF.

The CDR3 DNA reads TGTGCCAGCAGTCCCAGACGGACCACTGAAGCTTTCTTT. Encoded protein: CASSPRRTTEAFF. The chain uses TRBV27 and TRBJ1-1; D unclear. V was cut by 5 bases and J by 4 bases, with 11 bases left in between. The V gene's germline CDR1 is MNHEY and CDR2 SMNVEV (reference sequence). This CDR3 spans 13 amino acids.

Only one count was recorded for this clone. J is TRBJ1-5 and V is TRBV18; no definite D call. V was cut by 3 bases and J by 1 base, with 10 bases left in between. Germline CDR1 and CDR2: KGHSH and LQKENI. The CDR3 has 15 residues. The CDR3 reads CASSPSVGSNQPQHF. The CDR3 DNA follows: TGTGCCAGCTCACCCTCCGTGGGCAGCAATCAGCCCCAGCATTTT.

Only a few counts were recorded for this clone. The CDR3 loop reads CASSPAASNQETQYF. Written as DNA, the CDR3 is TGTGCCAGCTCACCAGCGGCAAGCAACCAAGAGACCCAGTACTTC. The chain couples TRBV18 to TRBJ2-5; no reliable D call. The CDR3 sequence is 15 residues long. Per germline, CDR1 KGHSH and CDR2 LQKENI. V lost 2 bases to trimming and J lost 0 bases, with 10 bases between them.

The CDR3 protein is CASSVTTSGRADTQYF. CDR3 DNA sequence: TGTGCCAGCTCAGTTACAACTAGCGGGAGAGCAGATACGCAGTATTTT. The chain has TRBV18 and TRBJ2-3; 11 positions match TRBD2. In germline, CDR1 is KGHSH, CDR2 LQKENI. V dropped 5 bases and J dropped 4; count of bases not matched to a gene: 8. The CDR3 runs to 16 residues.

The chain couples TRBV9 to TRBJ1-1, with 8 nucleotides matching TRBD1. Germline trimming cut 0 bases from V and 1 base from J; bases unmatched to any gene: 8. CDR1 SGDLS and CDR2 YYNGEE come from the germline V gene. This CDR3 is built from 17 residues. CDR3: CASSVGSGGAGNTEAFF. The CDR3 DNA sequence: TGTGCCAGCAGCGTAGGGTCAGGGGGCGCTGGGAACACTGAAGCTTTCTTT.

V usage is TRBV4-1 and J usage is TRBJ1-2; D possibly corresponds to TRBD1 (5 bases). This CDR3 comprises 18 residues. The V gene's germline CDR1 is MGHRA and CDR2 YSYEKL. Trimming took off 1 base at V and 4 bases at J, with 22 bases between the two ends. The CDR3 nucleotides read TGCGCCAGCAGCCAAGCAGGACGACAGAGCACCACCTCCTATGGCTACACCTTC. It codes for CASSQAGRQSTTSYGYTF.

This chain connects TRBV12-5 to TRBJ1-2; D perhaps matches TRBD1 (6 bases). V lost 1 base and J 7 bases, leaving 7 bases between the germline ends. Germline lookup yields CDR1 LGHNT and CDR2 FRNRAP. The CDR3 runs 12 residues. The CDR3 region is CASGLEGGGYTF. DNA of the CDR3: TGTGCTAGTGGTTTGGAGGGGGGTGGCTACACCTTC.